This record looks at one T cell receptor (beta chain) sequence and its context. Repertoires were generated with immunoSEQ multiplex PCR, while TCRdb's copy carries only in-frame clones and drops some. The sample contains about 43,000 clones, roughly 91% of which appear only once. These data are taken from a study of T cell changes during pregnancy in multiple sclerosis. This clonotype was sampled from a female donor with multiple sclerosis, enrolled in a pregnancy study. The sequenced material came from PBMCs (not recorded whether the cells were cultured).

The CDR3 loop reads CSVGDGAGYGEKLFF. CDR3 DNA sequence: TGCAGCGTGGGCGATGGGGCGGGATACGGTGAAAAACTGTTTTTT. This chain links TRBV29-1 with TRBJ1-4; perhaps TRBD1 as D (5 bases). V was trimmed by 6 bases and J by 7 bases, leaving 21 bases between them. The germline CDR1 and CDR2 sequences are SQVTM and ANQGSEA. The CDR3 length is 15 residues.